These 3 T cell receptor beta chains share one sample of origin, sequenced in a study of OX40 agonist ivuxolimab in advanced cancers. Here immunoSEQ multiplex PCR was the method, and the copy in TCRdb shows in-frame clones only, minus some. The table has about 73,000 clones, more than 70% seen once. The sample consisted of CD4+ or CD8+ T cells sorted from blood, taken in a trial of the OX40 agonist ivuxolimab. The receptors stem from an adult with an advanced solid tumor such as melanoma, head and neck, liver or kidney cancer.

Remarks on this clone: Other DNA sequences in the sample encode the same CDR3. The chain employs TRBV5-1 and TRBJ1-1, with D possibly matching TRBD1 (5 bases). CDR3 length: 14 residues. Trimming cost V 1 base and J 1 base, with 8 bases left between them. Germline V gene lookup returns CDR1 SGHRS and CDR2 YFSETQ. The CDR3 DNA sequence: TGCGCCAGCAGCTTGTCGGGGGGGAACACTGAAGCTTTCTTT. It is translated as CASSLSGGNTEAFF.

The chain employs TRBV5-1 and TRBJ2-7; D possibly corresponds to TRBD2 (5 bases). Trimming removed 0 bases at V and 6 bases at J, with 7 bases between. Germline CDR1 and CDR2: SGHRS and YFSETQ. CDR3 length: 12 residues. Here the CDR3 reads CASSLGETEQYF. CDR3 in DNA: TGCGCCAGCAGCTTGGGGGAGACCGAGCAGTACTTC.

The chain carries TRBV5-1 and TRBJ2-5, with D perhaps assigned TRBD1 or TRBD2 (5 bases each). Germline V gene lookup returns CDR1 SGHRS and CDR2 YFSETQ. Trimming left V 5 bases short and J 1 base short, with 15 bases between. The CDR3 is made up of 15 amino acids. The DNA for the CDR3 is TGCGCCAGCAGTTGGGCAGGGACGAGCCAAGAGACCCAGTACTTC. Protein product: CASSWAGTSQETQYF.